These T cell receptor beta chains were read from a single sample in a study of T-cell memory formation after mild COVID-19. MiXCR, applied by TCRdb to the 5' RACE reads, yields one record per CDR3 protein. The sample has 250,000 to 350,000 distinct CDR3 sequences, approximately 16% seen once. The sample consisted of PBMCs or a T cell subset sorted from them (not recorded which). The receptors shown here come from a man aged 18-30 years who had mild COVID-19 (a few samples of this study predate the infection). Cell type and time point are not known. Both conserved end residues are part of each CDR3. D genes are given only for firm matches. Where a row states a size, it is once, few, many or the class of an expanded clone; other rows omit it.

TRBV7-9,.,TRBJ1-4,.,TGTGCCAGCAGCTTAACGGGAAGGAATGAAAAACTGTTTTTT,CASSLTGRNEKLFF
TRBV5-1,.,TRBJ1-2,.,.,CASSLVGTGTPMGDTF
TRBV6-2/TRBV6-3,TRBD1,TRBJ1-4,.,TGTGCCAGCAGTGGTGACAGGGGCGAAAAACTGTTTTTT,CASSGDRGEKLFF
TRBV9,.,TRBJ2-5,.,TGTGCCAGCAGCGTAGAATTAGCTAAAGAGACCCAGTACTTC,CASSVELAKETQYF
TRBV7-2,TRBD2,TRBJ2-3,few,TGTGCCAGCAGCTTAGGTCAACCTAGCGGGGGTGATACGCAGTATTTT,CASSLGQPSGGDTQYF
TRBV9,TRBD1,TRBJ2-7,.,TGTGCCAGCAGCGTGGGACAGGGAAACTACGAGCAGTACTTC,CASSVGQGNYEQYF
TRBV5-1,.,TRBJ2-5,.,TGCGCCAGCAGCGGCGGGACGCCACTTCTGGAGACCCAGTACTTC,CASSGGTPLLETQYF
TRBV12-3/TRBV12-4,TRBD2,TRBJ2-2,few,TGTGCCAGCAGGCCCAACCCTGGACTAGCGGGACTCGCCGGGGAGCTGTTTTTT,CASRPNPGLAGLAGELFF
TRBV6-5,.,TRBJ2-5,.,TGTGCCAGCAGTTACTCGGTCCCACGGGAGACCCAGTACTTC,CASSYSVPRETQYF
TRBV5-8,.,TRBJ1-4,.,TGTGCCAGCAGCTCCGATTATGAAAAACTGTTTTTT,CASSSDYEKLFF
TRBV10-2,TRBD1,TRBJ1-2,few,TGCGCCAGCATCAAAAGACCGGGACAGGTTACCTATGGCTACACCTTC,CASIKRPGQVTYGYTF
TRBV20-1,.,TRBJ2-3,many,TGCAGTGGAGGAAGTGGCACAGATACGCAGTATTTT,CSGGSGTDTQYF
TRBV5-6,.,TRBJ1-2,few,TGTGCCAGCAGCCTGGGACACCGAGCTAACTATGGCTACACCTTC,CASSLGHRANYGYTF
TRBV7-9,.,TRBJ2-3,many,TGTGCCAGCAGCTCCAACAGGGAAGTCACAGATACGCAGTATTTT,CASSSNREVTDTQYF
TRBV12-3/TRBV12-4,TRBD1,TRBJ1-2,.,TGTGCCAGCACCTCGACAGGGGTATACGGCTACACCTTC,CASTSTGVYGYTF
TRBV4-3,.,TRBJ2-7,.,TGCGCCAGCAGCCAGGGTCTGAGCTACGAGCAGTACTTC,CASSQGLSYEQYF
TRBV7-9,.,TRBJ2-1,.,TGTGCCAGCAGCATTGCGGGTCGAGGCTGGGAGCAGTTCTTC,CASSIAGRGWEQFF
TRBV7-9,.,TRBJ2-5,.,TGTGCCAGCAGCTTATCGAGGGTAATTGGAGAGACCCAGTACTTC,CASSLSRVIGETQYF
TRBV4-3,.,TRBJ2-2,few,TGCGCCAGCGGCGGTCTAACCGGGGAGCTGTTTTTT,CASGGLTGELFF
TRBV7-9,.,TRBJ1-1,few,TGTGCCAGCAGCTCGTACGGGAGCCGAATGAACACTGAAGCTTTCTTT,CASSSYGSRMNTEAFF
TRBV7-2,.,TRBJ2-3,.,TGTGCCAGCAGTCTTTGGGGCTCAGATACGCAGTATTTT,CASSLWGSDTQYF
TRBV3-1,TRBD2,TRBJ2-3,.,TGTGCCAGCAGCCTGGAGTGGGCTAGCGGGGGGGCTACGCAGTATTTT,CASSLEWASGGATQYF
TRBV15,TRBD2,TRBJ2-3,few,TGTGCCACCAGCAGAGTCAGAGCGGGGGGGTTCACAGATACGCAGTATTTT,CATSRVRAGGFTDTQYF
TRBV20-1,.,TRBJ2-3,.,TGCAGTGTCCCCCCCGGGGGGCGCACAGATACGCAGTATTTT,CSVPPGGRTDTQYF
TRBV6-1,TRBD1,TRBJ1-2,few,TGTGCCAGCAGTGAAAGTGGGACAGGGCGCTTCGGCTACACCTTC,CASSESGTGRFGYTF
TRBV6-4,TRBD1,TRBJ1-1,few,TGTGCCAGCAGGGATATGGACAGGGGAGGCACTGAAGCTTTCTTT,CASRDMDRGGTEAFF
TRBV20-1,TRBD2,TRBJ2-3,few,TGCAGTGCACCCTCTAGCGGGGGGGGGTCGCGGACGCAGTATTTT,CSAPSSGGGSRTQYF
TRBV5-1,.,TRBJ2-1,.,TGCGCCAGCAGCCTAGGGTGGGATGAGCAGTTCTTC,CASSLGWDEQFF
TRBV3-1,.,TRBJ2-1,once,TGTGCCAGCAGCCAGGCAGAGACTAAACGGTTCTTC,CASSQAETKRFF
TRBV7-2,.,TRBJ2-5,many,TGTGCCAGCAGCTTAGTTCCTGGTGGAGAGACCCAGTACTTC,CASSLVPGGETQYF
TRBV9,TRBD1,TRBJ2-3,.,TGTGCCAGCAGCGCAGGGGGTACAGCCCATACGCAGTATTTT,CASSAGGTAHTQYF
TRBV9,TRBD1,TRBJ2-4,.,TGTGCCAGCAGCTCCCGCTGGGGACAGGGGGCGGACATTCAGTACTTC,CASSSRWGQGADIQYF
TRBV2,.,TRBJ2-3,few,TGTGCCACCAGCCCAGGACCGGGTACGCAGTATTTT,CATSPGPGTQYF
TRBV20-1,.,TRBJ1-5,few,TGCAGTGCTAGAGATGGTGGCGAGAATCAGCCCCAGCATTTT,CSARDGGENQPQHF
TRBV7-3,.,TRBJ1-1,few,TGTGCCAGCAGCTTAACTTCAGGCAGTACTGAAGCTTTCTTT,CASSLTSGSTEAFF
TRBV5-1,.,TRBJ2-4,.,TGCGCCAGCAGCTTGGGGATAGCCAAAAACATTCAGTACTTC,CASSLGIAKNIQYF
TRBV6-6,.,TRBJ1-3,few,TGTGCCAGCAGTTACTCTCAGGGGCCCTCTGGAAACACCATATATTTT,CASSYSQGPSGNTIYF
TRBV9,.,TRBJ1-4,few,TGTGCCAGCAGTGGAGAGGGAGCTAATGAAAAACTGTTTTTT,CASSGEGANEKLFF
TRBV5-6,.,TRBJ2-5,few,TGTGCCAGCAGCTTCCGGGTAGTTGGGTTCCGGGAGACCCAGTACTTC,CASSFRVVGFRETQYF
TRBV27,.,TRBJ2-3,.,TGTGCCAGCAGTTTATTTTCGGGAGCTAGCACAGATACGCAGTATTTT,CASSLFSGASTDTQYF
TRBV5-1,.,TRBJ1-1,.,TGCGCCAGCAGCTCCCACGGGCGGAACACTGAAGCTTTCTTT,CASSSHGRNTEAFF
TRBV5-1,TRBD2,TRBJ2-1,few,TGCGCCAGCAGCTTGGTAGCGGGGGGGTCCAATGAGCAGTTCTTC,CASSLVAGGSNEQFF
TRBV7-3,.,TRBJ2-4,few,TGTGCCAGCAGCCGAGGGGTGGGGGGCGCGGAGGACATTCAGTACTTC,CASSRGVGGAEDIQYF
TRBV12-3/TRBV12-4,.,TRBJ2-1,many,TGTGCCAGCAGTTCGGGGACTTACTACAATGAGCAGTTCTTC,CASSSGTYYNEQFF
TRBV7-8,.,TRBJ2-1,.,TGTGCCAGCAGCTTCGGAGTTGGGAATGAGCAGTTCTTC,CASSFGVGNEQFF
TRBV4-2,.,TRBJ2-4,few,TGTGCCAGCAGCCTATTCCCGGTTGGACGGACTAACATTCAGTACTTC,CASSLFPVGRTNIQYF
TRBV4-1,TRBD2,TRBJ2-1,.,TGCGCCAGCAGCCGATCACTAGCGGGGGCACGCGAGCAGTTCTTC,CASSRSLAGAREQFF
TRBV14,TRBD1,TRBJ1-6,.,TGTGCCAGCAGCCGCTACCAAGGACAGGCCACAAATTCACCCCTCCACTTT,CASSRYQGQATNSPLHF
TRBV9,.,TRBJ1-3,.,TGTGCCAGCAGCCCTCTCGCCGTTGACAGTCGCTCTGGAAACACCATATATTTT,CASSPLAVDSRSGNTIYF
TRBV20-1,.,TRBJ2-5,.,TGCAGTGCTAGCAGCGGGCTAGTGGAGACCCAGTACTTC,CSASSGLVETQYF
TRBV28,.,TRBJ2-5,.,TGTGCCAGCAGTTTACTGGAGGCGGAGACCCAGTACTTC,CASSLLEAETQYF
TRBV12-3/TRBV12-4,.,TRBJ2-5,many,TGTGCCAGCAGTTCGACCGGAGAGACCCAGTACTTC,CASSSTGETQYF
TRBV18,.,TRBJ2-3,.,TGTGCCGGTCGCTCCGCCCTCGGTACAGATACGCAGTATTTT,CAGRSALGTDTQYF